Listed below are T cell receptor beta chains from one sample, sequenced in a study of OX40 agonist ivuxolimab in advanced cancers. Assay used: immunoSEQ multiplex PCR; TCRdb lists only in-frame clones, some missing. The repertoire has more than 85,000 clones, more than 85% of them found once; the top ten carry roughly 0.31%. Sequencing used CD4+ or CD8+ T cells sorted from blood, obtained in a trial of the OX40 agonist ivuxolimab. The receptors stem from an adult with an advanced solid tumor such as melanoma, head and neck, liver or kidney cancer. Each CDR3 is given with its conserved first and last residue. Each record gives: D gene, clone size, V gene, J gene, CDR3 DNA, CDR3 protein. D genes are given only for firm matches. Clone size is shown for a subset of rows, as once, few, many or a class of expanded clone.

.	.	TRBV2	TRBJ2-3	TGTGCCAGCAGCGGGGGGCTCACAGATACGCAGTATTTT	CASSGGLTDTQYF
TRBD2	once	TRBV25-1	TRBJ2-3	TGTGCCAGCAGTGAAGCCAGCGGGAGTGGGGCAGATACGCAGTATTTT	CASSEASGSGADTQYF
.	.	TRBV19	TRBJ1-4	TGTGCCAGTAGCACGGGAGGATCTAATGAAAAACTGTTTTTT	CASSTGGSNEKLFF
.	.	TRBV6-1	TRBJ1-1	TGTGCCAGCAGTGACGGACCGTTGGGCACTGAAGCTTTCTTT	CASSDGPLGTEAFF
TRBD2	.	TRBV7-6	TRBJ2-2	TGTGCCAGCAGCTTAGCGTCAGCGGGGCCAACCGGGGAGCTGTTTTTT	CASSLASAGPTGELFF
.	.	TRBV16	TRBJ1-4	TGTGCCAGCAGCCAATATCAAGTTTCCACAACTAATGAAAAACTGTTTTTT	CASSQYQVSTTNEKLFF
TRBD1	.	TRBV6-5	TRBJ1-3	TGTGCCAGCAGGCCCCGGACAGGGGTGAACACCATATATTTT	CASRPRTGVNTIYF
.	.	TRBV6-6	TRBJ2-3	TGTGCCAGCGGGACCCTCAGTGATACGCAGTATTTT	CASGTLSDTQYF
.	.	TRBV5-1	TRBJ2-1	TGCGCCAGCAGCCACCGGACGCGCGGGGATGAGCAGTTCTTC	CASSHRTRGDEQFF
.	few	TRBV6-1	TRBJ2-1	TGTGCCACCAGAGACTATTTAGGGGACAATGAGCAGTTCTTC	CATRDYLGDNEQFF
TRBD2	once	TRBV6-1	TRBJ2-7	TGTGCCAGCAGTGAACGAGGGACCCGGGGGGGGTACTTC	CASSERGTRGGYF
TRBD1	.	TRBV5-4	TRBJ2-1	TGTGCCAGCAGTCCCGGGACAGGGAGCGATGAGCAGTTCTTC	CASSPGTGSDEQFF
.	.	TRBV10-2	TRBJ2-2	TGCGCCAGCAGTGAGAGGCCGTTGGGGGCTGTCGGGGAGCTGTTTTTT	CASSERPLGAVGELFF
TRBD1	.	TRBV9	TRBJ1-2	TGTGCCAGCAGCGTCACCGGGACAGGGGTTGGCTACACCTTC	CASSVTGTGVGYTF
.	.	TRBV5-6	TRBJ1-1	TGTGCCAGCAGCTTGGCGGGGGGTTGGGACGTCGGCACTGAAGCTTTCTTT	CASSLAGGWDVGTEAFF
TRBD2	.	TRBV11-2	TRBJ2-2	TGTGCCAGCAGCCTGGGACTAGCAGGGGAGCTGTTTTTT	CASSLGLAGELFF
.	.	TRBV5-1	TRBJ2-5	TGCGCCAGCAGCCCAGGGGGCGGGGGAGAGACCCAGTACTTC	CASSPGGGGETQYF
TRBD2	.	TRBV5-1	TRBJ2-1	TGCGCCAGCAGCAAGCGAGCGGGAGGGCCCTACAATGAGCAGTTCTTC	CASSKRAGGPYNEQFF